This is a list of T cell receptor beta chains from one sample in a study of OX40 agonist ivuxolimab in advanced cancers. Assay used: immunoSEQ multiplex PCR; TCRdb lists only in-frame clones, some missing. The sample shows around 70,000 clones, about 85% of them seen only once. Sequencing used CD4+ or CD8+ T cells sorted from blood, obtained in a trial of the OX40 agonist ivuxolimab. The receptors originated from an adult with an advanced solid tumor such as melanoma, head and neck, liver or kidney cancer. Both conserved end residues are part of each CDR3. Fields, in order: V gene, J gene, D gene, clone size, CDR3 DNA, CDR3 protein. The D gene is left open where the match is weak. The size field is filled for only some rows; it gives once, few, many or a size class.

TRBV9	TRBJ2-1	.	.	TGTGCCAGCAGCGTCTCGGACGAATCCTACAATGAGCAGTTCTTC	CASSVSDESYNEQFF
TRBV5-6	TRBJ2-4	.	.	TGTGCCAGCAGCTTCAGGACGAGCACAGCCAAAAACATTCAGTACTTC	CASSFRTSTAKNIQYF
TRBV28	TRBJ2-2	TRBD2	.	TGTGCCAGCAGTTTAGCGGGAGTAACGGGGGAGCTGTTTTTT	CASSLAGVTGELFF
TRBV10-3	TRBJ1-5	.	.	TGTGCCATCAGTGACAGGGAAGGGCAGCCCCAGCATTTT	CAISDREGQPQHF
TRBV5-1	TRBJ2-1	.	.	TGCGCCAGCAGGGGGGGTGGCGGGACCCCGTTCTTC	CASRGGGGTPFF
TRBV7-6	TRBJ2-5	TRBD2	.	TGTGCCAGCAGCTTAGAGAGACTAGCGGGTGGAGAGACCCAGTACTTC	CASSLERLAGGETQYF
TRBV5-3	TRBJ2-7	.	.	TGTGCCAGAAGTTTTACCCCTCACAGGGGGGGGGACGAGCAGTACTTC	CARSFTPHRGGDEQYF
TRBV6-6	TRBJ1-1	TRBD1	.	TGTGCCAGCAGTTACGGAGGGGGCGCGAGGACTGAAGCTTTCTTT	CASSYGGGARTEAFF
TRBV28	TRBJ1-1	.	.	TGTGCCAGCAGTTTAGACGGAATGAACACTGAAGCTTTCTTT	CASSLDGMNTEAFF
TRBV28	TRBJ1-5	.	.	TGTGCCAGCAGTCTTGCGGACAGCCGGAATCAGCCCCAGCATTTT	CASSLADSRNQPQHF
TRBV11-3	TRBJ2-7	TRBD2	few	TGTGCCAGCAGCTCCGCCGGGACTACCTACGAGCAGTACTTC	CASSSAGTTYEQYF
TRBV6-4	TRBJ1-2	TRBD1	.	TGTGCCAGCAGTGACGGGACAGGAACCCTTGGCGGCTACACCTTC	CASSDGTGTLGGYTF
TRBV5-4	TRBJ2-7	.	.	TGTGCCAGCAGCTTGGTTCCGGGGCCCTACGAGCAGTACTTC	CASSLVPGPYEQYF
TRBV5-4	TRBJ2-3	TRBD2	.	TGTGCCAGCAGTTTAGCGGGAAGCACAGATACGCAGTATTTT	CASSLAGSTDTQYF
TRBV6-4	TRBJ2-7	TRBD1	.	TGTGCCAGCAAGGGTGGGGGACAGGCTAACCGCTACGAGCAGTACTTC	CASKGGGQANRYEQYF
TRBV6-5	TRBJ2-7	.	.	TGTGCCAGCAGTTACTCAGGGAAATCGGCCTACGAGCAGTACTTC	CASSYSGKSAYEQYF
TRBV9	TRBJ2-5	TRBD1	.	TGTGCCAGCAGCGCCGAGGACAGGGGGAGAGAGACCCAGTACTTC	CASSAEDRGRETQYF
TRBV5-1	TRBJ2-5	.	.	TGCGCCAGCAGCTTGCAGGGCTTACAAGAGACCCAGTACTTC	CASSLQGLQETQYF
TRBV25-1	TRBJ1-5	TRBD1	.	TGTGCCAGCAGTGAAGCCGGGACAGGGGGCTCTGGGAAGCCCCAGCATTTT	CASSEAGTGGSGKPQHF
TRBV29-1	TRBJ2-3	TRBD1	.	TGCAGCGTTGAAAGGACAGGGGAAACAGATACGCAGTATTTT	CSVERTGETDTQYF
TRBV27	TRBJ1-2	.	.	TGTGCCAGCAGTTCCTGGCCCCGCGGGGGCTACACCTTC	CASSSWPRGGYTF
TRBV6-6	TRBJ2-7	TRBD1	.	TGTGCCAGCAGCTCCCGGGACAGGGGGGGAGCGGAGCAGTACTTC	CASSSRDRGGAEQYF
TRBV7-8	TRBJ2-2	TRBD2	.	TGTGCCAGCAGCTTAAGGGAGGGTTCGAACACCGGGGAGCTGTTTTTT	CASSLREGSNTGELFF
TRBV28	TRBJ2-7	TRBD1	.	TGTGCCAGCAGCCCCCCTACAGGGGGCTACGAGCAGTACTTC	CASSPPTGGYEQYF
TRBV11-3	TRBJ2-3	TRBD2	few	TGTGCCAGCAGTTCGTGGACTAGCGGGCGAAATACGCAGTATTTT	CASSSWTSGRNTQYF
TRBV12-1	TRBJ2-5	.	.	TGTGCCAGCAGCGTTGTGGTCCCGTGGGGACATCCGGGAGGAGAGACCCAGTACTTC	CASSVVVPWGHPGGETQYF
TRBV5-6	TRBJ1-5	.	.	TGTGCCAGCAGCGCTCGGACTTTTAGCAATCAGCCCCAGCATTTT	CASSARTFSNQPQHF
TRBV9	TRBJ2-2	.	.	TGTGCCAGCAGCCCCCGAGTGCCCGGGGAGCTGTTTTTT	CASSPRVPGELFF
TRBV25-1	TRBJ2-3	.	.	TGTGCCAGCAGTCCACGGGCGGGCCTGTTTAGCACAGATACGCAGTATTTT	CASSPRAGLFSTDTQYF
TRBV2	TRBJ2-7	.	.	TGTGCCAGCAGTGAATACGGCAGGGTCCCCTCCTACGAGCACTTC	CASSEYGRVPSYEHF
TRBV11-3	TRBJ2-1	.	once	TGTGCCAGCAGCTTAGATCTAACGGGGAGAGCCTACAATGAGCAGTTCTTC	CASSLDLTGRAYNEQFF
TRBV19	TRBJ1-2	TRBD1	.	TGTGCCAGCCAGAGGGACAGGGGGCTGGTCGACTATGGCTACACCTTC	CASQRDRGLVDYGYTF
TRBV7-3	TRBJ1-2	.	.	TGTGCCAGCAGCTTAACCAGGGAGGATGGCTACACCTTC	CASSLTREDGYTF
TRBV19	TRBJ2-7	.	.	TGTGCCAGTAGTATGCGCCGCTCCTACGAGCAGTACTTC	CASSMRRSYEQYF
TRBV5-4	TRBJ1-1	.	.	TGTGCCAGCAGCCCAGGGATCGGGAACACTGAAGCTTTCTTT	CASSPGIGNTEAFF
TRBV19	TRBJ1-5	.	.	TGTGCCAGTAGTGGAGGCAATCAGCCCCAGCATTTT	CASSGGNQPQHF
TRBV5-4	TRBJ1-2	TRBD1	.	TGTGCCAGCAGCTTTGGTCCCCGACAGGGGAGGGATGGCTACACCTTC	CASSFGPRQGRDGYTF